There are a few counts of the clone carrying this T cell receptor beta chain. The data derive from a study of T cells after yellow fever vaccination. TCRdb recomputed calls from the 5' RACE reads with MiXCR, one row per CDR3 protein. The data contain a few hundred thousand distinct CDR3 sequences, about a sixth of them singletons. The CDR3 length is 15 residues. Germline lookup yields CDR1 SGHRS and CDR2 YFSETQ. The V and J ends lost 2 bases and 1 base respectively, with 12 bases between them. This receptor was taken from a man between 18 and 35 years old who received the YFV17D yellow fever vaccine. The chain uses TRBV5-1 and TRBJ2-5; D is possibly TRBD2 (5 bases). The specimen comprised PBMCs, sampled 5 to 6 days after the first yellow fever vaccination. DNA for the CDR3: TGCGCCAGCAGCTTCTTTCTAGCTAGCCAAGAGACCCAGTACTTC. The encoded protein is CASSFFLASQETQYF. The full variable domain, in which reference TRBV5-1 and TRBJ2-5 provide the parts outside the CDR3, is KAGVTQTPRYLIKTRGQQVTLSCSPISGHRSVSWYQQTPGQGLQFLFEYFSETQRNKGNFPGRFSGRQFSNSRSEMNVSTLELGDSALYLCASSFFLASQETQYFGPGTRLLVL.